The TCR beta chain under discussion was sequenced for a study of blood T cell repertoires in COVID-19. This CDR3 has 14 amino acids. V shed 3 bases and J 5 bases; nucleotides not matched to a gene: 2. The germline V gene encodes CDR1 SGHTA and CDR2 FQGNSA. How the authors handled the data: Nucleated cell number was recorded as an estimate derived from reference gene primer amplification. The data were produced by immunoSEQ multiplex PCR, yet TCRdb's version contains in-frame clones alone and is incomplete. D and trimming were read from the DNA, whereas the V and J calls and clone size are those reported in that table. The sample lists over 200,000 clones; approximately 80% were seen once.

The sample consisted of peripheral blood. This receptor was obtained from a man aged 35 to 55 with acute or convalescent COVID-19. The J gene is TRBJ2-1, the V gene TRBV7-2; 9 bases are shared with TRBD1. CDR3 bases: TGTGCCAGCAGCTTCGGGACAGGGAACAATGAGCAGTTCTTC. Translation: CASSFGTGNNEQFF.